This is a list of T cell receptor beta chains from one sample in a study of early T cells in non-severe SARS-CoV-2 infection. TCRdb re-called the 5' RACE reads with MiXCR, one entry per CDR3 protein. The sample consists of fewer than 40,000 distinct CDR3 sequences, approximately 5.6% of them appearing once. Input material: whole blood. These receptors were collected from an adult who was a healthcare worker with PCR-confirmed SARS-CoV-2 infection or an uninfected control (not recorded which). Each CDR3 is given with its conserved first and last residue. A D gene is named only where the DNA matches it firmly. Clone size is given for some rows only: seen once, a few or many times, or a class if the clone is expanded.

>.|TRBV4-1|TRBJ2-2|TRBD2
TGCGCCAGCAGCCAGCGGCCTAGCGGGTCTGGGGAGCTGTTTTTT
CASSQRPSGSGELFF
>many|TRBV25-1|TRBJ2-1|TRBD1
TGTGCCAGCAGTGTCGCTGGGGACAGATCCAATGAGCAGTTCTTC
CASSVAGDRSNEQFF
>many|TRBV6-2/TRBV6-3|TRBJ2-1|TRBD2
TGTGCCAGCAGCCTGCTCCTTAGCGGGAACGCTTACAATGAGCAGTTCTTC
CASSLLLSGNAYNEQFF
>.|TRBV12-3/TRBV12-4|TRBJ2-7|TRBD1
TGTGCCAGCAGTTTAGGGACAGGGGGCGCTTGGCTGTACTTC
CASSLGTGGAWLYF
>few|TRBV7-2|TRBJ1-5|.
TGTGCCAGCAGCTTACGTTTGGTTAGCAATCAGCCCCAGCATTTT
CASSLRLVSNQPQHF
>few|TRBV5-4|TRBJ2-5|.
TGTGCCAGCAGCGCAACAGGGTCCAAAGAGACCCAGTACTTC
CASSATGSKETQYF
>many|TRBV29-1|TRBJ2-5|.
TGCAGCGTTGCTGAAGCGACTAGCGGACAGGGGACCCAGTACTTC
CSVAEATSGQGTQYF
>many|TRBV7-9|TRBJ1-2|.
TGTGCCAGCAGCTCGGCCCTCGATCTTCCTGTCTATGGCTACACCTTC
CASSSALDLPVYGYTF
>many|TRBV28|TRBJ1-5|.
TGTGCCAGCAGTTTGGGTCAAGGACGTCAGCCCCAGCATTTT
CASSLGQGRQPQHF
>many|TRBV28|TRBJ1-2|TRBD1
TGTGCCAGCAGTTCCGACGGACAGGGAATTCGGGGCTACACCTTC
CASSSDGQGIRGYTF
>few|TRBV9|TRBJ2-1|TRBD2
TGTGCCAGCGGTCGAGCGGGAGTGGATGAGCAGTTCTTC
CASGRAGVDEQFF
>.|TRBV12-3/TRBV12-4|TRBJ2-5|.
TGTGCCAGCAGTCCGGACGGACAAGAGACCCAGTACTTC
CASSPDGQETQYF
>few|TRBV10-3|TRBJ2-1|.
TGTGCCATCAGTGGTGAAGCCGCCTACAATGAGCAGTTCTTC
CAISGEAAYNEQFF
>many|TRBV5-4|TRBJ2-5|.
TGTGCCAGCAGCCCTCAACAGGGAGGGCAAGAGACCCAGTACTTC
CASSPQQGGQETQYF
>few|TRBV12-5|TRBJ1-6|.
TGTGCTAGTGGTTTAAGGACGGTGGGGGATATTTCACCCCTCCACTTT
CASGLRTVGDISPLHF
>many|TRBV5-1|TRBJ1-1|.
TGCGCCAAACCTTACGAGCTTTACACTGAAGCTTTCTTT
CAKPYELYTEAFF
>.|TRBV12-3/TRBV12-4|TRBJ1-6|.
TGTGCCAGCAGTTTAGCAGGGAATAATTCACCCCTCCACTTT
CASSLAGNNSPLHF
>.|TRBV11-2|TRBJ2-1|TRBD2
TGTGCCAGCAGGGGGCTAGCGGCTAATACCCTTCCGGGGCAGTTCTTC
CASRGLAANTLPGQFF
>many|TRBV6-5|TRBJ1-5|.
TGTGCCAGCAGTTACTCTGGGGACCAGCCCCAGCATTTT
CASSYSGDQPQHF